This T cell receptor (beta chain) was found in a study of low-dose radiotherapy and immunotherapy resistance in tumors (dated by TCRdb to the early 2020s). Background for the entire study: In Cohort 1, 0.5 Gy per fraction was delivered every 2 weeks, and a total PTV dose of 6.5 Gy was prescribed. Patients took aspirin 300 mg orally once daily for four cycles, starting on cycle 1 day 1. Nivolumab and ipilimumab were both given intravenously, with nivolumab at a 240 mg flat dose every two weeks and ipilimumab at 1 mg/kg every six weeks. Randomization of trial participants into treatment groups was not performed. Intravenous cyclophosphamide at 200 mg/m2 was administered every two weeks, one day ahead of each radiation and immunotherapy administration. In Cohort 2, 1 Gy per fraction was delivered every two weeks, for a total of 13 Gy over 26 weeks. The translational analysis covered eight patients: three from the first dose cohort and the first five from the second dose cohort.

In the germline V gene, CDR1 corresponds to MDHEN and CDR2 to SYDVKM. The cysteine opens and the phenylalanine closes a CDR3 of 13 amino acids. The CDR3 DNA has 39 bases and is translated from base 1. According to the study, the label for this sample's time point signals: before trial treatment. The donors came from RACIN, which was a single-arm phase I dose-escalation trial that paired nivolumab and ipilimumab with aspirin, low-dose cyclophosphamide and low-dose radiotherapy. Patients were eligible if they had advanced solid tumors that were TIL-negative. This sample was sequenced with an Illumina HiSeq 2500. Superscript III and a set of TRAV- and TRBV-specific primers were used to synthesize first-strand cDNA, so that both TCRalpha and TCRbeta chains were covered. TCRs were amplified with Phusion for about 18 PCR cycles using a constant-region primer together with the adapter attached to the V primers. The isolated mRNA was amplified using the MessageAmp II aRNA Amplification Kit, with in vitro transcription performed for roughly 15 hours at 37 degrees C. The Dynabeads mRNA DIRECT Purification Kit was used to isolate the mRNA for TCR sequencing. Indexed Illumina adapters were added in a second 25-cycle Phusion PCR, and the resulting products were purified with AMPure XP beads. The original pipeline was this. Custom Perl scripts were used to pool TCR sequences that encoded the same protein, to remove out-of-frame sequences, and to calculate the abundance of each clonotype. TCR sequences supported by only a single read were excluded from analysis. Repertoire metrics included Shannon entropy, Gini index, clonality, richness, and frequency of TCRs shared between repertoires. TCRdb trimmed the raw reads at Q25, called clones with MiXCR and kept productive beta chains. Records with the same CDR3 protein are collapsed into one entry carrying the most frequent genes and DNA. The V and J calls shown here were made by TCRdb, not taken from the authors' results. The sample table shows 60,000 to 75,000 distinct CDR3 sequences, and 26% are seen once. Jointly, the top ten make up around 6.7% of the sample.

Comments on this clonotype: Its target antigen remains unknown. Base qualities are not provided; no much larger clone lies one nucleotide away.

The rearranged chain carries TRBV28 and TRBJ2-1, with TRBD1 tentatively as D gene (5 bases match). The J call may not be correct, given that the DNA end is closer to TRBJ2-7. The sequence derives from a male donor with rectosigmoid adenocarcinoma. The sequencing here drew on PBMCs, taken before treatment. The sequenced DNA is TGTGCCAGCAGTAGCAGGGAAGGCTACGAGCAGTACTTC. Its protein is CASSSREGYEQYF.